This TCR beta chain originates from a study of blood T cell repertoires in COVID-19. As for the study in general: Italy, Spain and the United States were the sources of the convalescent and acute COVID-19 samples. In each case, the material was cDNA or gDNA derived from T cells, B-cell-depleted T cells, or PBMCs.

Study processing details: Estimates of nucleated cell counts were drawn from the amplification of reference gene primers. Generated by immunoSEQ multiplex PCR, the TCRdb table keeps only in-frame clones and is missing some. The DNA gave D and trimming, while V, J and clone size come from that table. This sample has about 45,000 clones, with more than 75% found just once. The TCR was taken from a human donor in a cohort sampled during active COVID-19. What was sequenced was peripheral blood.

The CDR3 region is CASSFGGLNNEQFF. In nucleotides, the CDR3 is TGCGCCAGCAGCTTTGGCGGATTAAACAATGAGCAGTTCTTC. The chain has TRBV5-1 and TRBJ2-1; D not certain. The CDR3 runs 14 residues. The germline V gene encodes CDR1 SGHRS and CDR2 YFSETQ. Trimming stripped 2 bases from V and 5 bases from J, with 11 bases between.